This T cell receptor (beta chain) was recovered during a study of blood T cell repertoires in COVID-19. The table came from immunoSEQ multiplex PCR; TCRdb's copy has only in-frame clones and leaves some out. Of around 260,000 clones in the sample, about 88% were seen once. Germline V lookup: CDR1 LNHDA, CDR2 SQIVND (reference sequence). V was pared by 5 bases and J by 5 bases, with 17 bases of the junction left unmatched. The length of the CDR3 is 17 residues. The chain has TRBV19 and TRBJ1-1; 7 bases match TRBD1. The sequence came from a young man with acute COVID-19. The sample was PBMCs or T cells enriched from blood (not recorded which). Here the CDR3 reads CASSLAYLSGGTTEAFF. The CDR3 DNA reads as TGTGCCAGTAGTTTGGCGTACCTCTCAGGGGGTACAACTGAAGCTTTCTTT.